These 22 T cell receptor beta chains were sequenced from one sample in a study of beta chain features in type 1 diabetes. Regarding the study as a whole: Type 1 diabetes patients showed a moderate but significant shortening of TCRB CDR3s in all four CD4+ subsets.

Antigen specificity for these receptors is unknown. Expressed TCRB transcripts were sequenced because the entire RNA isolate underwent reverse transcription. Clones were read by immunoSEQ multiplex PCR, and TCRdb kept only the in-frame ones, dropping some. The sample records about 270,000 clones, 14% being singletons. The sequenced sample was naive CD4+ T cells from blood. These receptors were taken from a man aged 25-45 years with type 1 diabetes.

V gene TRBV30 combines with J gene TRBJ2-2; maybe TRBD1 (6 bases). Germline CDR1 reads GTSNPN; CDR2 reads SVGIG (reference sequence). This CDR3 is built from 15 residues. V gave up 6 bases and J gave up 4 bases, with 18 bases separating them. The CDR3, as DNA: TGTGCCTGCCTAGGTTGGGGACATTTCACCGGGGAGCTGTTTTTT. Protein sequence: CACLGWGHFTGELFF.

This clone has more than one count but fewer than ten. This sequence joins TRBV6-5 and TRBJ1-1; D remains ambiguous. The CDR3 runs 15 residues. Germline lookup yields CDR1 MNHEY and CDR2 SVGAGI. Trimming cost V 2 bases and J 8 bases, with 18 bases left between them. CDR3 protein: CASSYGWATVIEAFF. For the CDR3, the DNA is TGTGCCAGCAGTTACGGCTGGGCAACCGTCATCGAAGCTTTCTTT.

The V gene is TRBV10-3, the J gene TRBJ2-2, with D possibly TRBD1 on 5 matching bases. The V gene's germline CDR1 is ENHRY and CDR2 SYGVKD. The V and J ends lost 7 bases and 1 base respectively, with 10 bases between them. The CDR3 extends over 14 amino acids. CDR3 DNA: TGTGCCATCACCGAAGGACAGAACACCGGGGAGCTGTTTTTT. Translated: CAITEGQNTGELFF.

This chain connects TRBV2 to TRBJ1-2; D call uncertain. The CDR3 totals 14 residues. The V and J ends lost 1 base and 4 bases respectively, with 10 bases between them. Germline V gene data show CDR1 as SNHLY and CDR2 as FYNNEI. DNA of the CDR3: TGTGCCAGCAGTGAAGGGAGTCGGGTCTATGGCTACACCTTC. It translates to CASSEGSRVYGYTF.

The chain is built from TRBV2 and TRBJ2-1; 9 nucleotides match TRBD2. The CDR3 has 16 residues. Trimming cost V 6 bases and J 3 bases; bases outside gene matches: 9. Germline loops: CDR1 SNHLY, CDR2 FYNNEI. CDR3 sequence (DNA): TGTGCCAGCAGCGCAAGCGGGAGGACCCTCTACAATGAGCAGTTCTTC. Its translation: CASSASGRTLYNEQFF. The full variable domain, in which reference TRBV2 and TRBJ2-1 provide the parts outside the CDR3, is EPEVTQTPSHQVTQMGQEVILRCVPISNHLYFYWYRQILGQKVEFLVSFYNNEISEKSEIFDDQFSVERPDGSNFTLKIRSTKLEDSAMYFCASSASGRTLYNEQFFGPGTRLTVL.

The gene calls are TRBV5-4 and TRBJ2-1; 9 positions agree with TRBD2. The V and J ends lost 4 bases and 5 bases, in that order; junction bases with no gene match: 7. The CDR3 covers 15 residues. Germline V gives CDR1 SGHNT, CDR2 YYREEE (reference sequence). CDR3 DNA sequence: TGTGCCAGCAGCACCGGGACTAGCATCCACAATGAGCAGTTCTTC. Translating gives CASSTGTSIHNEQFF.

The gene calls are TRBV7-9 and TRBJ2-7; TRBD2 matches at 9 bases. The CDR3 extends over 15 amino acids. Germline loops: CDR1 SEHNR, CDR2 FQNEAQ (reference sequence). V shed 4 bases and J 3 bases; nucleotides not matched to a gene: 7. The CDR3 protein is CASSSIAGAYYEQYF. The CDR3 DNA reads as TGTGCCAGCAGCTCGATAGCGGGAGCGTACTACGAGCAGTACTTC.

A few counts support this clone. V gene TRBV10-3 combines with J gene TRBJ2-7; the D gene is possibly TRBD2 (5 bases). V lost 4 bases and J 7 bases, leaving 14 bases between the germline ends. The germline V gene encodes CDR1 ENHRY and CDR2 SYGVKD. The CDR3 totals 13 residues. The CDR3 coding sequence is TGTGCCATCAGTGGTGGGAGTACGGGAGAGCAGTACTTC. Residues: CAISGGSTGEQYF.

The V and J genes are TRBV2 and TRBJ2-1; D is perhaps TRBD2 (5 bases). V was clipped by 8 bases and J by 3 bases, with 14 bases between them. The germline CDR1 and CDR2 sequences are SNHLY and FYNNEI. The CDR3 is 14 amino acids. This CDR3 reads CASLMDSLYNEQFF. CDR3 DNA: TGTGCCAGCCTCATGGACTCGCTCTACAATGAGCAGTTCTTC.

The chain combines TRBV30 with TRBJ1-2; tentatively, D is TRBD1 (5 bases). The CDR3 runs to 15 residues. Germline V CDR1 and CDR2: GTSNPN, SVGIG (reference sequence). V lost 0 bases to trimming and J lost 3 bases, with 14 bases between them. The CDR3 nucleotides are TGTGCCTGGAGTGTAGGGACTATAAGGGACTATGGCTACACCTTC. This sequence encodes CAWSVGTIRDYGYTF. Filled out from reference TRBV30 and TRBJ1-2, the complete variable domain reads SQTIHQWPATLVQPVGSPLSLECTVEGTSNPNLYWYRQAAGRGLQLLFYSVGIGQISSEVPQNLSASRPQDRQFILSSKKLLLSDSGFYLCAWSVGTIRDYGYTFGSGTRLTVV.

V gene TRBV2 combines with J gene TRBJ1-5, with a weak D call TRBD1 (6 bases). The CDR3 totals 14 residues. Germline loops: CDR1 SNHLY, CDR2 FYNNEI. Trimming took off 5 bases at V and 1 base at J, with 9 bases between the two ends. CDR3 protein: CASSRQVSNQPQHF. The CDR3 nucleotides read TGTGCCAGCAGTCGACAGGTCAGCAATCAGCCCCAGCATTTT.

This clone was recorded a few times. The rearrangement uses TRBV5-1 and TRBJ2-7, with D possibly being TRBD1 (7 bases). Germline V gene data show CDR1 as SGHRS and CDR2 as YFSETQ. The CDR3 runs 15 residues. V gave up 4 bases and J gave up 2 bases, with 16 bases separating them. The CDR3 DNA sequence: TGCGCCAGCAGCCGGCTCGGGGGACAGACCTACGAGCAGTACTTC. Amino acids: CASSRLGGQTYEQYF.

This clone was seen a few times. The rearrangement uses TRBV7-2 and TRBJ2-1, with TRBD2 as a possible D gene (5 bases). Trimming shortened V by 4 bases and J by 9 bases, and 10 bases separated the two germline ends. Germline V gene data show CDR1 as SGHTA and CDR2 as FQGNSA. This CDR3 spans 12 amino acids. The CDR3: CASSSSGGEQFF. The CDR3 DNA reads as TGTGCCAGCAGCTCCAGCGGAGGTGAGCAGTTCTTC.

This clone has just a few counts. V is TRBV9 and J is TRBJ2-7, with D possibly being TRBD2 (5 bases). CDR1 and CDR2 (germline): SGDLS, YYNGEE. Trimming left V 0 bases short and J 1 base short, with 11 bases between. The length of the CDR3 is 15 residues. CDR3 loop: CASSVAGGFSYEQYF. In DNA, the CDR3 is TGTGCCAGCAGCGTAGCCGGCGGGTTTTCCTACGAGCAGTACTTC.

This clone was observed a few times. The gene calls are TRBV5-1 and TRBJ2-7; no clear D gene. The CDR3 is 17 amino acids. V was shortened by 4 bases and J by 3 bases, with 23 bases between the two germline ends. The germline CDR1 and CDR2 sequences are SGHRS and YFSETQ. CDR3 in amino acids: CASSQTSGWPSSYEQYF. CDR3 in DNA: TGCGCCAGCAGCCAGACAAGTGGTTGGCCCTCCAGCTACGAGCAGTACTTC.

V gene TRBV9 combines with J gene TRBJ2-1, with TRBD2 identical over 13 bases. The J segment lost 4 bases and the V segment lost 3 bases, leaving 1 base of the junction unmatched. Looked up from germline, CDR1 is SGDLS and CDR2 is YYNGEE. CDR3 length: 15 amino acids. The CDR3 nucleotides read TGTGCCAGCAGCGGACTAGCGGGAGGTTACAATGAGCAGTTCTTC. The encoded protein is CASSGLAGGYNEQFF.

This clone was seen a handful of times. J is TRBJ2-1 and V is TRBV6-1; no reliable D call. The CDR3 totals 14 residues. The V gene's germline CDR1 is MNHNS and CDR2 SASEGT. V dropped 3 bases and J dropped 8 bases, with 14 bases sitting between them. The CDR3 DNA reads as TGTGCCAGCAGTGACTACCGTAGTGACTATGAGCAGTTCTTC. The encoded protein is CASSDYRSDYEQFF.

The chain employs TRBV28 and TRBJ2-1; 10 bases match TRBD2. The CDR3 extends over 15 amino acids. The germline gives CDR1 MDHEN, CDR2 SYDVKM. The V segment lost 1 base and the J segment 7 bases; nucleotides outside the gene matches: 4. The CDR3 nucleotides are TGTGCCAGCAGTTTATTGGCTAGCGGGAGAAATGAGCAGTTCTTC. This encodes CASSLLASGRNEQFF.

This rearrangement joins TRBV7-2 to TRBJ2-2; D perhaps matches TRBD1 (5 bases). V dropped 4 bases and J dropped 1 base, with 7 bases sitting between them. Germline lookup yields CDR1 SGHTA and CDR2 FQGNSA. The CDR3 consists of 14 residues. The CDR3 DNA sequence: TGTGCCAGCAGCTCCACAGGGAACACCGGGGAGCTGTTTTTT. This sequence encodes CASSSTGNTGELFF.

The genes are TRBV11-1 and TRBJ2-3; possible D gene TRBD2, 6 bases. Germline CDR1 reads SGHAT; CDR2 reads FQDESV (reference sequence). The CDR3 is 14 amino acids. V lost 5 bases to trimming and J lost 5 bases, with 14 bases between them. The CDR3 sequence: CASSLRTTGDTQYF. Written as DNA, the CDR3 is TGTGCCAGCAGCCTCCGGACTACCGGAGATACGCAGTATTTT.

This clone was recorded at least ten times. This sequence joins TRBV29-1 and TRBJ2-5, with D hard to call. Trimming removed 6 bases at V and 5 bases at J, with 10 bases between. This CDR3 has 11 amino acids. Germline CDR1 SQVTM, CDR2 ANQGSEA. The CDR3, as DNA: TGCAGCGTGGCCCAGTCGGAGACCCAGTACTTC. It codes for CSVAQSETQYF.

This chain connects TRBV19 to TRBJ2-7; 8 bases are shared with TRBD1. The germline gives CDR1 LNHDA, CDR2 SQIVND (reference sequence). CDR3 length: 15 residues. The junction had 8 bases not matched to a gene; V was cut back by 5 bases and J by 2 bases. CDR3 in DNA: TGTGCCAGTAGTGCAACCGGACAGGGAGCCTACGAGCAGTACTTC. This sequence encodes CASSATGQGAYEQYF. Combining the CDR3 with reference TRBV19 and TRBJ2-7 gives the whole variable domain DGGITQSPKYLFRKEGQNVTLSCEQNLNHDAMYWYRQDPGQGLRLIYYSQIVNDFQKGDIAEGYSVSREKKESFPLTVTSAQKNPTAFYLCASSATGQGAYEQYFGPGTRLTVT.